This T cell receptor beta chain was identified in a study of T cell clones after liver transplantation. The overall study: HCV positivity affected three of eight recipients; the rest lacked autoimmune or viral indications. Until 12-24 months post-transplant, subjects got standard immunosuppression and no induction.

The germline V gene has CDR1 MGHDK and CDR2 SYGVNS. Trimming left V 1 base short and J 1 base short, with 13 bases between. The CDR3 extends over 16 amino acids. Broader study findings: Post-transplant, graft-donor-reactive CD4 TCRbeta sequences in blood dropped significantly in most of the 8 subjects.

Libraries were prepared by immunoSEQ multiplex PCR; TCRdb keeps only in-frame clonotypes and omits some of them. Of some 45,000 clones in the sample, 86% were seen once. Details on this clone: Its antigen remains unidentified.

This chain uses TRBV25-1 with TRBJ1-1; D not certain. The sequence came from a human patient who received a liver transplant. These T cells may partly come from the graft donor. The sample consisted of CD4+ T cells from blood, taken 24 months after liver transplant. As DNA, the CDR3 is TGTGCCAGCAGTGAATTCCCGCGTGGCGCGAACACTGAAGCTTTCTTT. Translating gives CASSEFPRGANTEAFF.